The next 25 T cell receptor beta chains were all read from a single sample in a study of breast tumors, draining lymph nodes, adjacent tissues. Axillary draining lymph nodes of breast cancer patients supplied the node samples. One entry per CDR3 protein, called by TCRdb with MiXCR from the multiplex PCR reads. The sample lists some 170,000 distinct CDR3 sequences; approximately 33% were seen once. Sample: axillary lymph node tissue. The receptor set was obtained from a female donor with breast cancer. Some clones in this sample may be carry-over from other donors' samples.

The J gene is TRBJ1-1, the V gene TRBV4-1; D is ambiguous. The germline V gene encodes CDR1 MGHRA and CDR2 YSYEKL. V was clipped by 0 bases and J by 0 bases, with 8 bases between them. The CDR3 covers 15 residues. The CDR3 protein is CASSQEVSLNTEAFF. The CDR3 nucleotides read TGCGCCAGCAGCCAAGAGGTCAGTTTGAACACTGAAGCTTTCTTT.

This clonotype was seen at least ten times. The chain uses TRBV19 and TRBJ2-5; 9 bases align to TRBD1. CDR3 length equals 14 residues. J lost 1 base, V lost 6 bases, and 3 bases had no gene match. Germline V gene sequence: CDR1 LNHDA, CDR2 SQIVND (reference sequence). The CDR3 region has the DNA TGTGCCAGTAGGGACAGGGGAGGCCAAGAGACCCAGTACTTC. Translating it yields CASRDRGGQETQYF.

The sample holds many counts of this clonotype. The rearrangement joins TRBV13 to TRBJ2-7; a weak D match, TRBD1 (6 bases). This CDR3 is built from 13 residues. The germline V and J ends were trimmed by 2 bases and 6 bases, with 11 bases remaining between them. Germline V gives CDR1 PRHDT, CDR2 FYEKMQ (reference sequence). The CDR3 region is CASSLMDSGEQYF. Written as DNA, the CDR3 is TGTGCCAGCAGCTTAATGGACAGCGGCGAGCAGTACTTC.

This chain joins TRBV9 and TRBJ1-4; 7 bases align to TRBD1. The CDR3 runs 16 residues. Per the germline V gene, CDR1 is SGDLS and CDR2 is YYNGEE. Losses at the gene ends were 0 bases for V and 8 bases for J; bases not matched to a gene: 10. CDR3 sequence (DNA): TGTGCCAGCAGCGTAGAAGGGGGTCAGGGGGAGGAAAAACTGTTTTTT. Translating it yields CASSVEGGQGEEKLFF. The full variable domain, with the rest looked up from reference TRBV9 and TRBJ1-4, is DSGVTQTPKHLITATGQRVTLRCSPRSGDLSVYWYQQSLDQGLQFLIQYYNGEERAKGNILERFSAQQFPDLHSELNLSSLELGDSALYFCASSVEGGQGEEKLFFGSGTQLSVL.

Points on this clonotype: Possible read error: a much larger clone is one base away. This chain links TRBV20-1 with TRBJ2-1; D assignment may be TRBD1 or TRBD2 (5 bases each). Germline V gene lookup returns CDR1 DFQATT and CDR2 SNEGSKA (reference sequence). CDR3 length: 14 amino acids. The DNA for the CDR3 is TGCAGTGCTAGTTTTGAGGGGTCCTACACTGAGCAGTTCTTC. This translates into CSASFEGSYTEQFF.

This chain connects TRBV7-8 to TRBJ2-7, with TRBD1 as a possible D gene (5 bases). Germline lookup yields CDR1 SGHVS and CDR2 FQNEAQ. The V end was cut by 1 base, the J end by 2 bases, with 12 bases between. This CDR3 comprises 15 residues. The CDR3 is CASSLVGEFAYEQYF. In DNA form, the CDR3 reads TGTGCCAGCAGCTTAGTAGGGGAATTCGCCTACGAGCAGTACTTC.

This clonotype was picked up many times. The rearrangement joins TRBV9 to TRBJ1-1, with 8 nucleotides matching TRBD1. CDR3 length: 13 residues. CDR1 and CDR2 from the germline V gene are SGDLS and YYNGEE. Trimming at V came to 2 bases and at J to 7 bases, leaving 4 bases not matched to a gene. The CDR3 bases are TGTGCCAGCAGCGTTGGGACAGGAGGTGAAGCTTTCTTT. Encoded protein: CASSVGTGGEAFF.

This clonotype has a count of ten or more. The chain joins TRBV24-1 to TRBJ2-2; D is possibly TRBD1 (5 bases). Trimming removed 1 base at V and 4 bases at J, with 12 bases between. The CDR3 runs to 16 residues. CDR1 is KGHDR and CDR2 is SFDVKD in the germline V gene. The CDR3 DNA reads TGTGCCACCAGTGATTTTCAAGGGGCCAGCACCGGGGAGCTGTTTTTT. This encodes CATSDFQGASTGELFF.

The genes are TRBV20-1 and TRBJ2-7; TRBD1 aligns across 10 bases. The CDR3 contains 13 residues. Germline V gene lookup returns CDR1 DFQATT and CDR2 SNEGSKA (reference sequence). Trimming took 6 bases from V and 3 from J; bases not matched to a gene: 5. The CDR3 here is CSATRDRGYEQYF. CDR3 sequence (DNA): TGCAGTGCCACCCGGGACAGGGGCTACGAGCAGTACTTC.

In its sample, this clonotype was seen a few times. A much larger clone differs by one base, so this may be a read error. CDR3 loop: CASSQLAGGREQFF. The CDR3 DNA sequence: TGCGCCAGCAGCCAGTTAGCGGGGGGGCGGGAGCAGTTCTTC. V is TRBV4-1 and J is TRBJ2-1; 11 positions match TRBD2. V shed 3 bases, J shed 10 bases, and the junction held 5 bases outside the gene matches. The CDR3 length is 14 residues. CDR1 and CDR2 (germline): MGHRA, YSYEKL.

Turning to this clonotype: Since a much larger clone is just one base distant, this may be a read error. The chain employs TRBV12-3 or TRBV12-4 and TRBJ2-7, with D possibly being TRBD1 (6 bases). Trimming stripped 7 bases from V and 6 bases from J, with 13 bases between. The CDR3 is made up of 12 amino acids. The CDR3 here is CASTNTGFEQYF. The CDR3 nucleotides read TGTGCCAGCACCAACACAGGGTTCGAGCAGTACTTC.

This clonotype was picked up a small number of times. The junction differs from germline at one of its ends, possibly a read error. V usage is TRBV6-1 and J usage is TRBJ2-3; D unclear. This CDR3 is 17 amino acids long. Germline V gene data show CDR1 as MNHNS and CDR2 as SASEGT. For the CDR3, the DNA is TGTGCCAGCAGTCAAGCGCCTGGAAAGGGCCCCACAGATACGCAGTATTTT. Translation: CASSQAPGKGPTDTQYF.

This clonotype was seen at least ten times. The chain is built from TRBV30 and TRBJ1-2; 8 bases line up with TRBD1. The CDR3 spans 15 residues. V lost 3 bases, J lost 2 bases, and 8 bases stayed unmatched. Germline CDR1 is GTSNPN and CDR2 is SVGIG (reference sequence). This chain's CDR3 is CAWRLGQGANYGYTF. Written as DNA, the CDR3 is TGTGCCTGGAGACTTGGGCAGGGGGCGAACTATGGCTACACCTTC.

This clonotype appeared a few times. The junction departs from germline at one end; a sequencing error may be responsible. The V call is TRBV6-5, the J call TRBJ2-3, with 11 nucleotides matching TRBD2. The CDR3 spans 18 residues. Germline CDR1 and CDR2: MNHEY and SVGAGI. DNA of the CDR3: TGTGCCAGCAGTCACTCGATAACTAGCGGGGGAATCACAGATACGCAGTATTTT. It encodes CASSHSITSGGITDTQYF.

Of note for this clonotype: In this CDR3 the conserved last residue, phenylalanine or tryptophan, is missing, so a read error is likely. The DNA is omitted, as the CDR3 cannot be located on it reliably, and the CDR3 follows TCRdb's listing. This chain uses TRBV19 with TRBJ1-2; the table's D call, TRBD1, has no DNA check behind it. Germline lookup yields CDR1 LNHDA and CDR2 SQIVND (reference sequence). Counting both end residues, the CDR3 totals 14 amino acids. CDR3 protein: CASSVRGASNGCTL.

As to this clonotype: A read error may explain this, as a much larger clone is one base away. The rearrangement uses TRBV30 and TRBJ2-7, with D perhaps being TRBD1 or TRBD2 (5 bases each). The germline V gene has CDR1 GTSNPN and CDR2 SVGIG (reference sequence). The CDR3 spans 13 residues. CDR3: CATEGVRPWEQCF. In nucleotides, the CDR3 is TGTGCCACGGAAGGGGTCCGCCCCTGGGAGCAGTGCTTC.

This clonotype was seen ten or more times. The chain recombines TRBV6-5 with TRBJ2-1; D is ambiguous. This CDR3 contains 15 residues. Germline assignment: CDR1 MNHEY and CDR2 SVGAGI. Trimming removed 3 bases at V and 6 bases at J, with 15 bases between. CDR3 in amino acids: CASSYRPSSGNEQFF. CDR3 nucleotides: TGTGCCAGCAGTTATCGACCGTCGAGTGGCAATGAGCAGTTCTTC.

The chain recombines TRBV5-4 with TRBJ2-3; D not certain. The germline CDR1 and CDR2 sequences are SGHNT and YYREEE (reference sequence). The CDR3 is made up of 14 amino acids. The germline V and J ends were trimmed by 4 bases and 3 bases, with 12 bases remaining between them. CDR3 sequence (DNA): TGTGCCAGCAGCACGCTAAAGGATACAGATACGCAGTATTTT. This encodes CASSTLKDTDTQYF.

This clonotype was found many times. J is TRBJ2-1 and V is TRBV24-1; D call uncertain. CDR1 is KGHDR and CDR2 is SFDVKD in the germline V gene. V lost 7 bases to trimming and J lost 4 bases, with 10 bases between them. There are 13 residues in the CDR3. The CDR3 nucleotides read TGTGCCACCAGAGGGCCCCGTTACAATGAGCAGTTCTTC. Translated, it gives CATRGPRYNEQFF.

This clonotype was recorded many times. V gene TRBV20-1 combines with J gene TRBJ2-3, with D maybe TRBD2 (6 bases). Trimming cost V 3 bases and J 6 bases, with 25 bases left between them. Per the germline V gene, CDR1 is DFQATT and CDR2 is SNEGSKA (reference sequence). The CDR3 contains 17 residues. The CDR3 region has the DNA TGCAGTGCTAGCTACGGGAGTGGCGGGGCACCGGGGGATACGCAGTATTTT. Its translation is CSASYGSGGAPGDTQYF.

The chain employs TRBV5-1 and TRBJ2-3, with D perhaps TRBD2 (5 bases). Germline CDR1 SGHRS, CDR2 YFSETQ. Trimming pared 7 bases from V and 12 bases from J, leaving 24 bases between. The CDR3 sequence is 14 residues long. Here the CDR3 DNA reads TGCGCCAGCGGCTCCGACGGGCCTTCAGGAGGACAGTATTTT. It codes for CASGSDGPSGGQYF.

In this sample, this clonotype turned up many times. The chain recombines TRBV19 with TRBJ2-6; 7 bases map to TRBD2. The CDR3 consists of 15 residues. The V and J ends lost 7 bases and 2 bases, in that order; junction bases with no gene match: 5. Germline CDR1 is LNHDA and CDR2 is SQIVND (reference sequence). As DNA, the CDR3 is TGTGCCAGTACTATGGGAGGGACTGGGGCCAACGTCCTGACTTTC. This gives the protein CASTMGGTGANVLTF.

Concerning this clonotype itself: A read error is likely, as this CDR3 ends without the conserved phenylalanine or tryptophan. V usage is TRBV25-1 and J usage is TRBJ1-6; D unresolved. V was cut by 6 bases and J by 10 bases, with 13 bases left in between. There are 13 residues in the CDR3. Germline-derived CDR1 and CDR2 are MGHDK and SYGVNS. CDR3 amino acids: CASSPRGGSPLHS. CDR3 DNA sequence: TGTGCCAGCAGCCCTAGAGGAGGCTCACCCCTCCACTCT.

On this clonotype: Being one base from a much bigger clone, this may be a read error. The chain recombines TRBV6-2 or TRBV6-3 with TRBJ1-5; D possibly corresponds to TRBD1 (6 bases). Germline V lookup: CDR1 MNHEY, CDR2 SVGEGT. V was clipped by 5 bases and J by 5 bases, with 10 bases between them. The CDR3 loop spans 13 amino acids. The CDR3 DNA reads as TGTGCCAGCAGTCACCGGACAGATCAGCCCCAGCATTTT. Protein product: CASSHRTDQPQHF.

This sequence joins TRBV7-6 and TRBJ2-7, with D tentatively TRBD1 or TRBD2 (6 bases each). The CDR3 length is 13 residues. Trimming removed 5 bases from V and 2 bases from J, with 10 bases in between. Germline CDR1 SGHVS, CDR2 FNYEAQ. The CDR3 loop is CASSGGPPYEQYF. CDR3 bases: TGTGCCAGCAGCGGGGGGCCCCCCTACGAGCAGTACTTC.